The rows below give T cell receptor beta chains drawn from one sample of a study of shared clonotypes between healthy human individuals. Some clones are missing from TCRdb's copy, which holds only in-frame ones; the method was immunoSEQ multiplex PCR. The repertoire consists of under 300,000 clones, with 65% occurring once and the leading ten covering around 10%. Material for sequencing was memory CD4+ T cells sorted from blood. These receptor sequences come from a man aged 25 to 45 in good health. CDR3s include the opening cysteine and the closing phenylalanine or tryptophan. The D gene is left open where the match is weak. The size entry is marked missing in some rows and otherwise reads once, few, many or a size class.

cdr3_aa cdr3_nt j_call cdr3_length d_call v_call clone_size
CASSEQGAPHYEQYF TGTGCCAGCAGTGAACAGGGTGCCCCCCACTACGAGCAGTACTTC TRBJ2-7 15 . TRBV2 many
CASSPPLIQGRHEAFF TGCGCCAGCAGCCCACCATTAATACAGGGGAGGCATGAAGCTTTCTTT TRBJ1-1 16 TRBD1 TRBV10-2 .
CASSLDRETYNEQFF TGTGCCAGCAGTTTGGACAGGGAGACCTACAATGAGCAGTTCTTC TRBJ2-1 15 TRBD1 TRBV5-4 .
CASSLAILNEQFF TGTGCCAGCAGCCTAGCGATCTTAAATGAGCAGTTCTTC TRBJ2-1 13 . TRBV7-2 .
CASSHQRITTNEKLFF TGCGCCAGCAGCCACCAACGCATCACAACTAATGAAAAACTGTTTTTT TRBJ1-4 16 . TRBV4-1 .
CASSSDRGDYNEQFF TGTGCCAGCAGCTCGGACAGGGGAGATTACAATGAGCAGTTCTTC TRBJ2-1 15 TRBD1 TRBV28 .
CASSSPQGETNEKLFF TGTGCCAGCAGCTCACCACAGGGGGAGACTAATGAAAAACTGTTTTTT TRBJ1-4 16 TRBD1 TRBV9 .
CASSLRGLPLDGEKLFF TGTGCCAGCAGTTTGCGAGGCCTACCCTTGGACGGTGAAAAACTGTTTTTT TRBJ1-4 17 . TRBV27 .
CASSGTSADTQYF TGTGCCAGCAGCGGGACTTCGGCAGATACGCAGTATTTT TRBJ2-3 13 . TRBV5-4 .
CASRALTYEQYF TGTGCCAGCAGGGCCCTTACCTACGAGCAGTACTTC TRBJ2-7 12 . TRBV6-5 .
CASSYTVRGAYNEQFF TGTGCCAGCAGCTATACCGTCCGTGGGGCCTACAATGAGCAGTTCTTC TRBJ2-1 16 . TRBV7-2 .
CASSLGRDYEQYF TGTGCCAGCAGCTTAGGGCGGGACTACGAGCAGTACTTC TRBJ2-7 13 . TRBV7-9 few
CASSLSGKANQPQHF TGTGCCAGCAGCTTAAGTGGAAAGGCGAATCAGCCCCAGCATTTT TRBJ1-5 15 . TRBV7-9 .
CASSAELGNTDTQYF TGTGCCAGCAGCGCCGAACTGGGGAACACAGATACGCAGTATTTT TRBJ2-3 15 . TRBV9 .
CASSFSGTSGVQFF TGTGCCAGCAGCTTTTCCGGGACTAGCGGGGTTCAGTTCTTC TRBJ2-1 14 TRBD2 TRBV7-8 few
CASSLGFGGNEQFF TGTGCCAGCAGTTTGGGGTTCGGAGGCAATGAGCAGTTCTTC TRBJ2-1 14 . TRBV28 .